This entry lists 10 T cell receptor beta chains sequenced from one sample in a study of cytomegalovirus exposure and HLA in healthy donors. Amplification used 60 Vbeta primers and 13 Jbeta primers. Sequencing was performed with immunoSEQ multiplex PCR; in TCRdb, only in-frame clones are kept and a portion is missing. The data hold about 160,000 clones, with 80% observed a single time. Specimen: PBMCs. These receptors were obtained from a man between 18 and 29 years old in good health and CMV-seropositive.

Details on this clone: The same CDR3 can be traced to other DNA sequences in this sample. J is TRBJ2-5 and V is TRBV7-9; D unclear. V was clipped by 1 base and J by 4 bases, with 4 bases between them. Germline V gene lookup returns CDR1 SEHNR and CDR2 FQNEAQ (reference sequence). The CDR3 totals 12 residues. DNA for the CDR3: TGTGCCAGCAGCTTAGACGGAGAGACCCAGTACTTC. Residues: CASSLDGETQYF.

The chain joins TRBV9 to TRBJ2-1, with 10 bases fitting TRBD2. The CDR3 extends over 18 amino acids. Unmatched junction bases numbered 10, after V lost 0 bases and J lost 4 bases. Germline loops: CDR1 SGDLS, CDR2 YYNGEE. The CDR3 region is CASSVAAQGTSVYNEQFF. The CDR3 coding sequence is TGTGCCAGCAGCGTAGCTGCGCAGGGGACTAGCGTTTACAATGAGCAGTTCTTC.

The J gene is TRBJ1-2, the V gene TRBV9; tentatively, D is TRBD1 (6 bases). Germline V gene sequence: CDR1 SGDLS, CDR2 YYNGEE. V shed 3 bases and J shed 7 bases, with 25 bases lying between them. The length of the CDR3 is 17 residues. The CDR3 loop reads CASSGFYPGQRVPGYTF. Here the CDR3 DNA reads TGTGCCAGCAGCGGATTTTATCCGGGACAAAGGGTTCCTGGCTACACCTTC.

This chain joins TRBV7-9 and TRBJ2-2; 7 bases align to TRBD2. The V segment lost 2 bases and the J segment 4 bases; nucleotides outside the gene matches: 7. This CDR3 is built from 16 residues. CDR1 is SEHNR, CDR2 FQNEAQ, per germline (reference sequence). The CDR3 reads CASSLQLGRTTGELFF. CDR3 nucleotide sequence: TGTGCCAGCAGCTTACAACTCGGGAGGACCACCGGGGAGCTGTTTTTT.

This clone was picked up a small number of times. The chain has TRBV6-1 and TRBJ1-1, with no clear D. CDR3 length: 14 residues. The V and J ends lost 2 bases and 5 bases respectively, with 12 bases between them. In germline, CDR1 is MNHNS, CDR2 SASEGT. The CDR3 here is CASSELEGGTEAFF. CDR3 bases: TGTGCCAGCAGTGAATTGGAGGGTGGGACTGAAGCTTTCTTT.

The CDR3 region has the DNA TGTGCCAGCAGCTCCATCTTACTTGAGACCCAGTACTTC. Translated, it gives CASSSILLETQYF. The genes are TRBV13 and TRBJ2-5; D uncertain. Germline CDR1 reads PRHDT; CDR2 reads FYEKMQ (reference sequence). Between the trimmed V and J ends, which lost 4 bases and 5 bases, there was a span of 11 bases. CDR3 length equals 13 residues.

The V call is TRBV4-3, the J call TRBJ2-7; 9 bases map to TRBD2. The CDR3 length is 15 residues. Trimming cost V 6 bases and J 1 base; bases outside gene matches: 7. CDR1 and CDR2 from the germline V gene are LGHNA and YSLEER. The DNA for the CDR3 is TGCGCCAGCAGGGCCAAGCGGGGGGCTTCCTACGAGCAGTACTTC. Residues: CASRAKRGASYEQYF.

The genes are TRBV5-4 and TRBJ2-3, with a weak D call TRBD2 (5 bases). The CDR3 has 14 amino acids. Trimming shortened V by 10 bases and J by 8 bases, and 23 bases separated the two germline ends. Germline V lookup: CDR1 SGHNT, CDR2 YYREEE (reference sequence). The CDR3 bases are TGTGCCTTCCGACCCCAGCTGGCGGCGGGTACGCAGTATTTT. This gives the protein CAFRPQLAAGTQYF. Using reference TRBV5-4 and TRBJ2-3 for the parts outside the CDR3, the full variable domain is ETGVTQSPTHLIKTRGQQVTLRCSSQSGHNTVSWYQQALGQGPQFIFQYYREEENGRGNFPPRFSGLQFPNYSSELNVNALELDDSALYLCAFRPQLAAGTQYFGPGTRLTVL.

The chain joins TRBV5-4 to TRBJ2-7, with unresolved D. This CDR3 is built from 13 residues. Germline V gives CDR1 SGHNT, CDR2 YYREEE (reference sequence). Trimming removed 2 bases from V and 0 bases from J, with 6 bases in between. CDR3 protein: CASSLIGSYEQYF. CDR3 coding DNA: TGTGCCAGCAGCTTAATCGGCTCCTACGAGCAGTACTTC.

This clone was observed a few times. The rearrangement links TRBV11-1 to TRBJ1-4; 7 nucleotides match TRBD1. The length of the CDR3 is 11 residues. Germline V lookup: CDR1 SGHAT, CDR2 FQDESV (reference sequence). V trimming: 5 bases; J trimming: 13 bases; junction bases outside the gene matches: 4. Written as DNA, the CDR3 is TGTGCCAGCAGCGCGGGACAGAGACTGTTTTTT. Its protein product is CASSAGQRLFF. The whole variable domain, remainder taken from reference TRBV11-1 and TRBJ1-4, is EAEVAQSPRYKITEKSQAVAFWCDPISGHATLYWYRQILGQGPELLVQFQDESVVDDSQLPKDRFSAERLKGVDSTLKIQPAELGDSAMYLCASSAGQRLFFGSGTQLSVL.